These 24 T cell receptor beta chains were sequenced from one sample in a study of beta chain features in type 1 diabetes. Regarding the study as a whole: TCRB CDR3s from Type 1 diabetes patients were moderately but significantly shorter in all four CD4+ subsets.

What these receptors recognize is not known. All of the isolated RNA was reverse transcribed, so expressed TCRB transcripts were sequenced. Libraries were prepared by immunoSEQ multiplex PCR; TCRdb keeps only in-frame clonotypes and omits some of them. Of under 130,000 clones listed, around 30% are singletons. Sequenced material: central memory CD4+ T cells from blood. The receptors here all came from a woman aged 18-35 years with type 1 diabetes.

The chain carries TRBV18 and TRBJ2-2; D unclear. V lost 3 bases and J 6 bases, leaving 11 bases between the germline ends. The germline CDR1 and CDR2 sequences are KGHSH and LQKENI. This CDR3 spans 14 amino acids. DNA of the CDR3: TGTGCCAGCTCACCGCGTGATCTCGCCGGGGAGCTGTTTTTT. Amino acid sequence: CASSPRDLAGELFF.

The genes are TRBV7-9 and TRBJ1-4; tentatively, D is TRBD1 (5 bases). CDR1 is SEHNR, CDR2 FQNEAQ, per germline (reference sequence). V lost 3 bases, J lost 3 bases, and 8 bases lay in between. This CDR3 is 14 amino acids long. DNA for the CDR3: TGTGCCAGCAGCTTCGGAGGGGCTAATGAAAAACTGTTTTTT. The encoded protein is CASSFGGANEKLFF.

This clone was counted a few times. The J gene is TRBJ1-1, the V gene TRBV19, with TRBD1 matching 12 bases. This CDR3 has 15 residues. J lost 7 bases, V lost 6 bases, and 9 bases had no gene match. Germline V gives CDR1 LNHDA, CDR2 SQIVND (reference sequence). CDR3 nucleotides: TGTGCCAGTAGAACGGGACAGGGGGCGATAAATGAAGCTTTCTTT. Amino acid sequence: CASRTGQGAINEAFF.

This chain's CDR3 is CASSPTGQRTDTQYF. CDR3 nucleotide sequence: TGTGCCAGCAGCCCAACAGGGCAACGGACAGATACGCAGTATTTT. The chain employs TRBV7-9 and TRBJ2-3; D is possibly TRBD1 (6 bases). Germline V lookup: CDR1 SEHNR, CDR2 FQNEAQ (reference sequence). V lost 5 bases and J lost 3, with 15 bases in between. The CDR3 is made up of 15 amino acids.

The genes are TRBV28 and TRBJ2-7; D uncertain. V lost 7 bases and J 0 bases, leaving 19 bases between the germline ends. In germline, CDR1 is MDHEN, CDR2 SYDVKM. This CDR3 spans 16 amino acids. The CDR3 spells CASIPNPVRSSYEQYF. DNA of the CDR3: TGTGCCAGCATCCCTAACCCCGTTAGGAGCTCCTACGAGCAGTACTTC.

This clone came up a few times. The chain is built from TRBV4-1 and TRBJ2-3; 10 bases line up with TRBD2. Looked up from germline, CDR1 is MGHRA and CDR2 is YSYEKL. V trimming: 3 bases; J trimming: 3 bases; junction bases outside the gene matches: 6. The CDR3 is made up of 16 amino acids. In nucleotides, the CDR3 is TGCGCCAGCAGCCACGGGACTAGCGTACGGACAGATACGCAGTATTTT. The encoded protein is CASSHGTSVRTDTQYF.

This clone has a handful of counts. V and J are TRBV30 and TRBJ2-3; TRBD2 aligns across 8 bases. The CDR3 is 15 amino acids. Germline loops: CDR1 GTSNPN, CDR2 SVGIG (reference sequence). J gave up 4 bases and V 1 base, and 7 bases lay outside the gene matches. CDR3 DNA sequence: TGTGCCTGGAGTGAAGCGGGAGTCAGGGCAGATACGCAGTATTTT. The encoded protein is CAWSEAGVRADTQYF. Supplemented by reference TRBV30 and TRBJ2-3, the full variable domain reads SQTIHQWPATLVQPVGSPLSLECTVEGTSNPNLYWYRQAAGRGLQLLFYSVGIGQISSEVPQNLSASRPQDRQFILSSKKLLLSDSGFYLCAWSEAGVRADTQYFGPGTRLTVL.

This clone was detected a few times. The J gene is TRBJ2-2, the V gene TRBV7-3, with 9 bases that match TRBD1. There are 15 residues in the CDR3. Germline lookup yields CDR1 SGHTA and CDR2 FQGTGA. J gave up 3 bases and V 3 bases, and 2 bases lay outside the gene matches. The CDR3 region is CASSLGQGYTGELFF. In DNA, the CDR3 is TGTGCCAGCAGCTTGGGACAGGGATACACCGGGGAGCTGTTTTTT.

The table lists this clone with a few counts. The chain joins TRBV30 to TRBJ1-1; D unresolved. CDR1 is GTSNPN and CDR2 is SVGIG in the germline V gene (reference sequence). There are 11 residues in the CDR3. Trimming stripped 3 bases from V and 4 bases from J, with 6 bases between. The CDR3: CAWRARTEAFF. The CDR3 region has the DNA TGTGCCTGGAGAGCCCGCACTGAAGCTTTCTTT.

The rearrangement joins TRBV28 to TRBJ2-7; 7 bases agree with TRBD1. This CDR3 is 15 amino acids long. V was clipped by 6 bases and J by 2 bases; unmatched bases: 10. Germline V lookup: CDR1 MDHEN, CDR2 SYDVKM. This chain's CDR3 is CASSIGGASPYEQYF. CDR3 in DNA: TGTGCCAGCAGCATAGGGGGCGCAAGCCCCTACGAGCAGTACTTC.

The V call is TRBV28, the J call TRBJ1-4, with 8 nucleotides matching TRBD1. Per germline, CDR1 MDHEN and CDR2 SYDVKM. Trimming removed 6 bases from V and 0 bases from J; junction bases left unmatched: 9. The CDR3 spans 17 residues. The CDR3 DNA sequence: TGTGCCAGCAGCCCAGGGGGCGGCTTTTCAACTAATGAAAAACTGTTTTTT. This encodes CASSPGGGFSTNEKLFF.

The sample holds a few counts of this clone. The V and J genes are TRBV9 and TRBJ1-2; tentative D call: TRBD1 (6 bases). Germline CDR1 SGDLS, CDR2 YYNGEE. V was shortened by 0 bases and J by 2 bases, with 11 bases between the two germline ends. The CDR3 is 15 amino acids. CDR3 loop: CASSVVPTGNYGYTF. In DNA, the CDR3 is TGTGCCAGCAGCGTAGTTCCTACAGGGAACTATGGCTACACCTTC.

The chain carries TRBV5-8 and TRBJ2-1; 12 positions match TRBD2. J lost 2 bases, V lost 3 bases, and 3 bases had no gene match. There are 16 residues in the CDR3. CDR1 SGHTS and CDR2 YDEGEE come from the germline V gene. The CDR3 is CASSYGLAGPYNEQFF. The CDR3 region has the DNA TGTGCCAGCAGCTACGGACTAGCGGGGCCCTACAATGAGCAGTTCTTC.

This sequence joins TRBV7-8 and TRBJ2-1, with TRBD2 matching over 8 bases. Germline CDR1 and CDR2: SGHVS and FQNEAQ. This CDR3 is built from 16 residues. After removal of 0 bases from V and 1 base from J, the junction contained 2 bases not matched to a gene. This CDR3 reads CASSLASGGSYNEQFF. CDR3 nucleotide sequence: TGTGCCAGCAGCTTAGCCAGCGGGGGATCCTACAATGAGCAGTTCTTC.

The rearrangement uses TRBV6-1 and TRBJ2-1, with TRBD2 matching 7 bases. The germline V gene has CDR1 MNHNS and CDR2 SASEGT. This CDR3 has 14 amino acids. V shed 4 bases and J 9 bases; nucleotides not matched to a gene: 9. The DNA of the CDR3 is TGTGCCAGCAGTGTGTTGCGGGAGCCGGGTGAGCAGTTCTTC. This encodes CASSVLREPGEQFF.

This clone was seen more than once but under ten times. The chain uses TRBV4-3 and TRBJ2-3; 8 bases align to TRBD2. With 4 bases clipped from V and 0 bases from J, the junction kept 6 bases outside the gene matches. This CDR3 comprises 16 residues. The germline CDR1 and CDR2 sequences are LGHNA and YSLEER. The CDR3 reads CASSRRLAPSTDTQYF. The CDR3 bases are TGCGCCAGCAGCCGTCGACTAGCGCCTAGCACAGATACGCAGTATTTT.

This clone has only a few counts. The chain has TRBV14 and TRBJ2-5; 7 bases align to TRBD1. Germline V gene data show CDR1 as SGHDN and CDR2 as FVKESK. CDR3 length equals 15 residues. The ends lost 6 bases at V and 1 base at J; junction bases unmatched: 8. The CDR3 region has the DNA TGTGCCAGCAGTCCATACAGGGGAACCCAAGAGACCCAGTACTTC. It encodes CASSPYRGTQETQYF.

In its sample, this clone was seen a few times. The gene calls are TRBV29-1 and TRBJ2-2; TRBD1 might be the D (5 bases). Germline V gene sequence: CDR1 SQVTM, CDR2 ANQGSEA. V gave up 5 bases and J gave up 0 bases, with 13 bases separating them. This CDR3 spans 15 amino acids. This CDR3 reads CSVSGHVANTGELFF. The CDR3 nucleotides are TGCAGCGTTTCCGGACATGTGGCGAACACCGGGGAGCTGTTTTTT.

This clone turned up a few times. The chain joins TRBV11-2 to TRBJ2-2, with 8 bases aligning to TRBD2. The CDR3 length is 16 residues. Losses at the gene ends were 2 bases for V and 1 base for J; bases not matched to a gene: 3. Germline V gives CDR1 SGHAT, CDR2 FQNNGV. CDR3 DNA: TGTGCCAGCAGCTTAAATGCGGGGGGGAACACCGGGGAGCTGTTTTTT. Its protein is CASSLNAGGNTGELFF.

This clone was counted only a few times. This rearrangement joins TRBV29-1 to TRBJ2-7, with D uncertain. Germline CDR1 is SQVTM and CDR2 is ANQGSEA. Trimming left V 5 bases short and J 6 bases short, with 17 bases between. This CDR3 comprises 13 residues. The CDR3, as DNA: TGCAGCGTTCGTTCGTCTCTGAGTACCGAGCAGTACTTC. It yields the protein CSVRSSLSTEQYF.

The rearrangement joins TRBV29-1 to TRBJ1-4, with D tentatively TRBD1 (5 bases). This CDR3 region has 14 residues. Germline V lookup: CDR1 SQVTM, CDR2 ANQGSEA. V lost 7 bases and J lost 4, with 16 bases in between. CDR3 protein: CSGRRGGGNEKLFF. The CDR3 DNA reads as TGCAGCGGGAGGAGGGGAGGCGGTAATGAAAAACTGTTTTTT.

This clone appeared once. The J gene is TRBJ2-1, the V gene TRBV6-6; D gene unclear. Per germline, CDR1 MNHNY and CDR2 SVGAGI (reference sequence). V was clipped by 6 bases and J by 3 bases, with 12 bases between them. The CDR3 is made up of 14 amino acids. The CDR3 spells CASRPPAVYNEQFF. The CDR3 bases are TGTGCCAGCAGACCCCCCGCAGTCTACAATGAGCAGTTCTTC.

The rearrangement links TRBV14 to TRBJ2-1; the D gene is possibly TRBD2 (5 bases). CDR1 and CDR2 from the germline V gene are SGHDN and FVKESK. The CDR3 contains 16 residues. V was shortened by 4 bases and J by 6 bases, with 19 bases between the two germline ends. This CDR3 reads CASSPDTRPSSNEQFF. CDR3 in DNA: TGTGCCAGCAGCCCCGACACTAGACCAAGCTCCAATGAGCAGTTCTTC.

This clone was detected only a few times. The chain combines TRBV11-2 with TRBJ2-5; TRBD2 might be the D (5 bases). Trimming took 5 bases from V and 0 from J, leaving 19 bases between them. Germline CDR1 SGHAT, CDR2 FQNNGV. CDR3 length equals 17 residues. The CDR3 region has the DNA TGTGCCAGCAGCCCCCGAAGGTGGACTCAGTACCAAGAGACCCAGTACTTC. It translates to CASSPRRWTQYQETQYF.